A single sample gave rise to the 27 T cell receptor beta chains below, sequenced in a study of Ad26.COV2.S vaccination and SARS-CoV-2 variants (dated by TCRdb to the early 2020s). The library came from the immunoSEQ multiplex PCR assay. This immuneACCESS table, as held by TCRdb, lists in-frame sequences with V and J called but not all clones. Of the missing ones, under half trace to an unresolved V gene in checked studies; the others have no known cause. For this sample the table gives roughly 400,000 clones, of which 89% were detected only once. 1.9% of the sample is taken by the ten largest. In the paper's terms, the treatment or condition label means: some 19 received Ad26.COV2.S at low or high dose, single or two shots; a few received placebo; per-sample allocation not given. For vaccine and placebo recipients, repertoires were sequenced using samples collected on day 63 after the first injection.

This sample comprised peripheral blood, obtained in a trial of Ad26.COV2.S vaccine versus placebo. Receptors were obtained from a person aged 18-60 years who received the Ad26.COV2.S COVID-19 vaccine or a placebo.

The table lists this clone with a count of one. The J gene is TRBJ2-3, the V gene TRBV4-3; 12 positions match TRBD2. The CDR3 contains 18 residues. V dropped 0 bases and J dropped 4; count of bases not matched to a gene: 8. Germline V gene lookup returns CDR1 LGHNA and CDR2 YSLEER. Here the CDR3 DNA reads TGCGCCAGCAGCCAAGAGGGCCGACTAGCGGGAGTAGCAGATACGCAGTATTTT. Protein product: CASSQEGRLAGVADTQYF.

The J gene is TRBJ2-7, the V gene TRBV5-5; 7 nucleotides agree with TRBD2. Trimming took 2 bases from V and 2 from J; bases not matched to a gene: 4. Germline V lookup: CDR1 SGHKS, CDR2 YYEKEE (reference sequence). This CDR3 spans 14 amino acids. This CDR3 is CASSFSAGPYEQYF. The DNA for the CDR3 is TGTGCCAGCAGCTTTTCAGCGGGACCCTACGAGCAGTACTTC.

The chain uses TRBV2 and TRBJ1-5; TRBD1 agrees at 7 bases. This CDR3 has 15 residues. Germline V CDR1 and CDR2: SNHLY, FYNNEI. Trimming removed 5 bases from V and 0 bases from J; junction bases left unmatched: 4. The CDR3 loop reads CASSLDRVSNQPQHF. The DNA for the CDR3 is TGTGCCAGCAGTCTCGACAGGGTTAGCAATCAGCCCCAGCATTTT.

The J gene is TRBJ1-1, the V gene TRBV6-2 or TRBV6-3; D not resolved. The V end lost 6 bases, the J end lost 5 bases, and 10 bases lay between the germline ends. This CDR3 has 12 amino acids. CDR1 and CDR2 from the germline V gene are MNHEY and SVGEGT. CDR3 protein: CASSLTATEAFF. The CDR3 region has the DNA TGTGCCAGCAGCCTAACAGCTACTGAAGCTTTCTTT.

The rearrangement uses TRBV28 and TRBJ2-7; 13 bases map to TRBD2. V dropped 7 bases and J dropped 2; count of bases not matched to a gene: 5. CDR1 and CDR2 from the germline V gene are MDHEN and SYDVKM. The CDR3 extends over 15 amino acids. CDR3 sequence: CASTPGLAGTYEQYF. The CDR3 nucleotides are TGTGCCAGCACCCCGGGACTAGCGGGGACCTACGAGCAGTACTTC.

The chain has TRBV11-2 and TRBJ2-7, with 11 nucleotides matching TRBD2. The ends lost 4 bases at V and 5 bases at J; junction bases unmatched: 4. This CDR3 is 14 amino acids long. Germline lookup yields CDR1 SGHAT and CDR2 FQNNGV. This chain's CDR3 is CASSSLAGGNEQYF. The CDR3 DNA reads as TGTGCCAGCAGCTCCCTAGCGGGAGGTAACGAGCAGTACTTC. The whole variable domain, filled in from reference TRBV11-2 and TRBJ2-7, reads EAGVAQSPRYKIIEKRQSVAFWCNPISGHATLYWYQQILGQGPKLLIQFQNNGVVDDSQLPKDRFSAERLKGVDSTLKIQPAKLEDSAVYLCASSSLAGGNEQYFGPGTRLTVT.

The gene calls are TRBV28 and TRBJ1-3; D gene unclear. The germline V gene has CDR1 MDHEN and CDR2 SYDVKM. CDR3 length equals 14 residues. Between the trimmed V and J ends, which lost 4 bases and 0 bases, there was a span of 7 bases. The CDR3 nucleotides read TGTGCCAGCAGTTGGGCGAGCTCTGGAAACACCATATATTTT. This translates into CASSWASSGNTIYF.

The rearrangement links TRBV5-1 to TRBJ2-1; weak D call: TRBD1 (6 bases). The germline CDR1 and CDR2 sequences are SGHRS and YFSETQ. The CDR3 extends over 14 amino acids. V gave up 0 bases and J gave up 8 bases, with 12 bases separating them. CDR3 protein: CASSLASGAYEQFF. In DNA, the CDR3 is TGCGCCAGCAGCTTGGCCTCAGGGGCCTATGAGCAGTTCTTC.

The chain links TRBV4-2 to TRBJ1-6; D call uncertain. This CDR3 is 12 amino acids long. Germline lookup yields CDR1 LGHNA and CDR2 YNFKEQ. Between the trimmed V and J ends, which lost 3 bases and 9 bases, there was a span of 6 bases. The CDR3 DNA is TGTGCCAGCAGCCAGTGGGGTTCACCCCTCCACTTT. It specifies CASSQWGSPLHF.

The chain has TRBV24-1 and TRBJ2-6; TRBD1 agrees at 8 bases. Germline-derived CDR1 and CDR2 are KGHDR and SFDVKD. The CDR3 sequence is 18 residues long. The trim removed 2 bases at V and 2 bases at J, leaving 7 bases unmatched. CDR3 sequence reads: CATSDSGQVLTGANVLTF. The CDR3 nucleotides read TGTGCCACCAGTGATTCGGGACAGGTTTTGACTGGGGCCAACGTCCTGACTTTC.

This clone appeared once. The gene calls are TRBV30 and TRBJ1-1; D unresolved. This CDR3 has 13 amino acids. Trimming left V 4 bases short and J 0 bases short, with 9 bases between. CDR1 and CDR2 from the germline V gene are GTSNPN and SVGIG (reference sequence). The CDR3 reads CAWNPGLNTEAFF. Here the CDR3 DNA reads TGTGCCTGGAATCCAGGACTGAACACTGAAGCTTTCTTT.

V and J are TRBV7-9 and TRBJ2-5; TRBD2 aligns across 14 bases. Germline CDR1 and CDR2: SEHNR and FQNEAQ (reference sequence). This CDR3 comprises 19 residues. Trimming cost V 2 bases and J 5 bases; bases outside gene matches: 13. CDR3 protein: CASSLSKTSGRAREETQYF. The CDR3 DNA follows: TGTGCCAGCAGCTTATCTAAGACTAGCGGGAGGGCCCGGGAGGAGACCCAGTACTTC.

The chain combines TRBV7-2 with TRBJ2-1, with TRBD2 matching 14 bases. CDR3 length: 15 amino acids. V trimming: 0 bases; J trimming: 12 bases; junction bases outside the gene matches: 4. Germline V lookup: CDR1 SGHTA, CDR2 FQGNSA. This CDR3 reads CASSLAGLAGDVQFF. In DNA, the CDR3 is TGTGCCAGCAGCTTAGCGGGACTAGCGGGAGATGTGCAGTTCTTC. The variable domain in full, with the rest retrieved from reference TRBV7-2 and TRBJ2-1, is GAGVSQSPSNKVTEKGKDVELRCDPISGHTALYWYRQSLGQGLEFLIYFQGNSAPDKSGLPSDRFSAERTGGSVSTLTIQRTQQEDSAVYLCASSLAGLAGDVQFFGPGTRLTVL.

V and J are TRBV29-1 and TRBJ2-1, with D tentatively TRBD2 (6 bases). Looked up from germline, CDR1 is SQVTM and CDR2 is ANQGSEA. The CDR3 has 17 amino acids. V dropped 3 bases and J dropped 0 bases, with 18 bases sitting between them. The CDR3 DNA is TGCAGCGTTGAGGGGGGTAGTGGGGACCTCTCCTACAATGAGCAGTTCTTC. Protein product: CSVEGGSGDLSYNEQFF.

The chain joins TRBV15 to TRBJ1-1; D is undetermined. The CDR3 has 13 residues. The V end lost 3 bases, the J end lost 11 bases, and 16 bases lay between the germline ends. CDR1 LNHNV and CDR2 YYDKDF come from the germline V gene (reference sequence). The CDR3 sequence: CATSRAYNLGAFF. The CDR3 DNA is TGTGCCACCAGCAGGGCGTATAATCTTGGGGCTTTCTTT.

This clone came up once. V gene TRBV18 combines with J gene TRBJ2-1, with 9 bases that match TRBD1. The germline CDR1 and CDR2 sequences are KGHSH and LQKENI. V trimming: 6 bases; J trimming: 5 bases; junction bases outside the gene matches: 8. This CDR3 spans 15 amino acids. The DNA of the CDR3 is TGTGCCAGCTCCCCCGGGACAGGGAGGAACAATGAGCAGTTCTTC. The encoded protein is CASSPGTGRNNEQFF.

The chain has TRBV10-3 and TRBJ2-1, with 9 bases fitting TRBD1. Germline V gene sequence: CDR1 ENHRY, CDR2 SYGVKD. V lost 11 bases to trimming and J lost 6 bases; unmatched junction nucleotides: 11. The CDR3 has 14 amino acids. CDR3 sequence (DNA): TGTGCCGGGGGCCGGGACAGGGACAGCAATGAGCAGTTCTTC. It yields the protein CAGGRDRDSNEQFF.

The chain combines TRBV7-9 with TRBJ2-5; 10 nucleotides line up with TRBD1. The trim removed 1 base at V and 3 bases at J, leaving 5 bases unmatched. From germline, CDR1 is SEHNR and CDR2 FQNEAQ (reference sequence). The CDR3 runs to 16 residues. CDR3 protein: CASSLGTGGSEETQYF. CDR3 DNA sequence: TGTGCCAGCAGCTTAGGGACAGGGGGATCGGAAGAGACCCAGTACTTC.

The V call is TRBV11-3, the J call TRBJ2-3; 15 bases line up with TRBD2. The CDR3 loop spans 18 amino acids. V lost 2 bases and J lost 3; bases outside the gene matches: 6. The V gene's germline CDR1 is SGHNT and CDR2 YENEEA. The CDR3 here is CASSLSSGTSGRTDTQYF. DNA of the CDR3: TGTGCCAGCAGCTTATCATCCGGGACTAGCGGGAGGACAGATACGCAGTATTTT.

In this sample, this clone turned up a few times. This chain links TRBV5-1 with TRBJ1-6, with a weak D call TRBD1 (6 bases). In germline, CDR1 is SGHRS, CDR2 YFSETQ. CDR3 length: 15 amino acids. The V end lost 5 bases, the J end lost 4 bases, and 13 bases lay between the germline ends. The CDR3 is CASRPTQGYNSPLHF. In nucleotides, the CDR3 is TGCGCCAGCAGGCCGACCCAGGGGTATAATTCACCCCTCCACTTT.

The V call is TRBV28, the J call TRBJ2-7; tentatively, D is TRBD1 (6 bases). The CDR3 runs 12 residues. Germline V gene data show CDR1 as MDHEN and CDR2 as SYDVKM. V lost 5 bases to trimming and J lost 5 bases, with 10 bases between them. The CDR3: CASSLYRDEQYF. DNA of the CDR3: TGTGCCAGCAGTCTCTACAGGGACGAGCAGTACTTC.

The rearrangement joins TRBV5-1 to TRBJ2-3; no firm D call. This CDR3 comprises 15 residues. Germline V lookup: CDR1 SGHRS, CDR2 YFSETQ. Trimming shortened V by 0 bases and J by 6 bases, and 14 bases separated the two germline ends. The CDR3 DNA sequence: TGCGCCAGCAGCTTGGCCCTCACCGGCCCGGATACGCAGTATTTT. As protein: CASSLALTGPDTQYF.

The chain carries TRBV9 and TRBJ1-1, with no clear D. CDR3 length: 13 residues. The germline gives CDR1 SGDLS, CDR2 YYNGEE. V was cut by 9 bases and J by 1 base, with 13 bases left in between. CDR3 loop: CATSFQANTEAFF. The CDR3 DNA is TGTGCCACCTCGTTTCAAGCGAACACTGAAGCTTTCTTT.

The rearrangement links TRBV28 to TRBJ1-4, with 9 bases lining up with TRBD1. CDR3 length: 15 residues. The germline V gene encodes CDR1 MDHEN and CDR2 SYDVKM. V trimming: 5 bases; J trimming: 7 bases; junction bases outside the gene matches: 8. CDR3 region: CASSHWTGVVEKLFF. For the CDR3, the DNA is TGTGCCAGCAGTCATTGGACAGGGGTGGTTGAAAAACTGTTTTTT.

The DNA of the CDR3 is TGTGCCAGCAGTTTAGATTGGAACACCATATATTTT. Translated, it gives CASSLDWNTIYF. This chain links TRBV28 with TRBJ1-3; D is undetermined. The length of the CDR3 is 12 residues. Trimming left V 2 bases short and J 7 bases short, with 6 bases between. Germline V gene data show CDR1 as MDHEN and CDR2 as SYDVKM.

The chain is built from TRBV9 and TRBJ1-6, with TRBD1 as a possible D gene (6 bases). The CDR3 is made up of 16 amino acids. The germline V gene encodes CDR1 SGDLS and CDR2 YYNGEE. Trimming shortened V by 3 bases and J by 6 bases, and 16 bases separated the two germline ends. The CDR3 region has the DNA TGTGCCAGCAGCGCCAGCCGGGACAATCTTAATTCACCCCTCCACTTT. Translated, it gives CASSASRDNLNSPLHF. The full variable domain, completed using reference TRBV9 and TRBJ1-6, is DSGVTQTPKHLITATGQRVTLRCSPRSGDLSVYWYQQSLDQGLQFLIQYYNGEERAKGNILERFSAQQFPDLHSELNLSSLELGDSALYFCASSASRDNLNSPLHFGNGTRLTVT.

The chain uses TRBV6-6 and TRBJ2-1; D might be TRBD2 (6 bases). V was shortened by 0 bases and J by 9 bases, with 15 bases between the two germline ends. CDR3 length: 15 amino acids. From germline, CDR1 is MNHNY and CDR2 SVGAGI (reference sequence). CDR3 region: CASSYSGVGGPEQFF. The CDR3 nucleotides are TGTGCCAGCAGTTACTCGGGGGTAGGAGGGCCTGAGCAGTTCTTC.